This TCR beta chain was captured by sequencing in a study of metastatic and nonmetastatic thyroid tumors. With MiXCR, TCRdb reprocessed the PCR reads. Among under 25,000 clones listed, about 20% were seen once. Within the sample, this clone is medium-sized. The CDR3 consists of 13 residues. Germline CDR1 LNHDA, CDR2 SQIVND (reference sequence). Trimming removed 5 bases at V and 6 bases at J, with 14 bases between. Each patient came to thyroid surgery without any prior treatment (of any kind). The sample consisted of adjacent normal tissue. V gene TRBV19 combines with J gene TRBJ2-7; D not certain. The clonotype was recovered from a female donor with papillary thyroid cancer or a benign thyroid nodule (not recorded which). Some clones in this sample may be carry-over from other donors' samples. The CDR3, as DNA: TGTGCCAGTAGTGGGGTCGGTCCCGGCGAGCAGTACTTC. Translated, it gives CASSGVGPGEQYF.